The 17 T cell receptor beta chains reported below all come from one sample, sequenced in a study of tumor-infiltrating lymphocytes in primary liver carcinoma. From roughly 21-30 mg of unsorted bulk tissue, DNA and RNA were co-extracted together. The template, 500 ng total RNA, yielded TCR beta cDNA made with a constant-region primer. Three rounds of nested multiplex PCR with slightly modified ARM-PCR produced TCR beta libraries. For roughly 10 cycles apiece, the opening two PCR rounds ran with TRBV1-TRBV30 forward primers and a C-beta reverse primer. Using its own MiXCR run on the multiplex PCR reads, TCRdb lists one record per CDR3 protein. This sample has 80,000 or so distinct CDR3 sequences, with 71% found just once. What was sequenced was liver tumor tissue from sampling region 4. The subset is: tumor region T4, right-lateral pole. The origin of the receptors is a woman aged 55-70 years with primary liver carcinoma and hepatitis B virus infection.

Concerning this clonotype itself: Since the CDR3 does not end with the conserved phenylalanine or tryptophan, this likely comes from a read error. V is TRBV7-9 and J is TRBJ2-7, with unresolved D. The length of the CDR3 is 11 residues. The V gene's germline CDR1 is SEHNR and CDR2 FQNEAQ (reference sequence). In DNA, the CDR3 is TGTGCCAACAGCTTAACCTACGAGCAGTACTTA. Encoded protein: CANSLTYEQYL.

Comments on this clonotype: The junction differs from germline at one of its ends, possibly a read error. The chain couples TRBV11-2 to TRBJ2-7; D is perhaps TRBD2 (5 bases). Germline values: CDR1 SGHAT, CDR2 FQNNGV. This CDR3 contains 16 residues. The CDR3 spells CASSLGHTAVNGEQYF. CDR3 sequence (DNA): TGTGCCAGCAGCTTAGGGCACACAGCGGTGAATGGGGAGCAGTATTTC.

The CDR3, as DNA: TGTGCCAGCAGCAACATGGCTGGCTACACCTTC. Protein product: CASSNMAGYTF. This chain connects TRBV6-5 to TRBJ1-2, with D hard to call. CDR3 length: 11 residues. The germline V and J ends were trimmed by 6 bases and 7 bases, with 9 bases remaining between them. Per germline, CDR1 MNHEY and CDR2 SVGAGI.

With respect to this clonotype: Likely a read error: the CDR3 ends without its conserved phenylalanine or tryptophan. The genes are TRBV2 and TRBJ2-4, with unresolved D. This CDR3 region has 12 residues. Trimming left V 3 bases short and J 9 bases short, with 9 bases between. Germline V CDR1 and CDR2: SNHLY, FYNNEI. The CDR3 here is CASSDGVSIQYC. The CDR3 DNA follows: TGTGCCAGCAGTGATGGTGTAAGCATTCAGTACTGC.

This sequence joins TRBV6-1 and TRBJ2-7, with D perhaps matching TRBD2 (6 bases). V lost 3 bases and J lost 4, with 13 bases in between. CDR3 length: 14 amino acids. CDR1 and CDR2 (germline): MNHNS, SASEGT. CDR3: CASSERLDSYEQYF. The CDR3 region has the DNA TGTGCCAGCAGTGAGAGACTAGATAGTTACGAGCAGTACTTC.

On this clonotype itself: A much larger clone is a single base away; this may be a read error. The conserved final phenylalanine or tryptophan is absent from the CDR3, which likely points to a read error. V gene TRBV6-5 combines with J gene TRBJ2-7; possibly TRBD2 for D (5 bases). The CDR3 loop spans 15 amino acids. Looked up from germline, CDR1 is MNHEY and CDR2 is SVGAGI. CDR3 coding DNA: TGTACCAGCAGTTACTCGGATTCAGCTAGCAACGAGCAGTACCTC. Amino acid sequence: CTSSYSDSASNEQYL.

The chain is built from TRBV4-1 and TRBJ1-5; D uncertain. Germline CDR1 MGHRA, CDR2 YSYEKL. The CDR3 is made up of 16 amino acids. With 0 bases removed from V and 15 bases from J, the gap between germline ends came to 24 bases. CDR3 amino acids: CASSQEQESGNQSRHF. The CDR3 coding sequence is TGCGCCAGCAGCCAAGAGCAGGAAAGTGGCAATCAGTCCCGGCATTTT.

Of note for this clonotype: A junction end diverges from the germline sequence, so it may reflect a read error. The genes are TRBV7-9 and TRBJ2-3; 7 nucleotides agree with TRBD2. CDR1 and CDR2 (germline): SEHNR, FQNEAQ (reference sequence). This CDR3 region has 15 residues. The CDR3 sequence is CASSQGLTPTDTQYF. CDR3 in DNA: TGTGCCAGCAGCCAGGGACTAACGCCCACAGATACGCAGTACTTT.

This clonotype was observed a few times. The chain couples TRBV29-1 to TRBJ2-1; D remains ambiguous. V shed 7 bases and J shed 10 bases, with 23 bases lying between them. Per the germline V gene, CDR1 is SQVTM and CDR2 is ANQGSEA. CDR3 length equals 14 residues. The CDR3 DNA sequence: TGCAGCGCCCCGGATGGCGGCCGGGTAGGAGAGCAGTTCTTC. This codes for CSAPDGGRVGEQFF.

Of note for this clonotype: The junction does not match germline at one end; this may be a read error. The gene calls are TRBV5-6 and TRBJ2-7; tentatively, D is TRBD2 (6 bases). From germline, CDR1 is SGHDT and CDR2 YYEEEE. The CDR3 contains 15 residues. CDR3: CVSSSRIADSHEQYF. The CDR3 region has the DNA TGTGTCAGCAGCTCCCGGATAGCGGACTCCCACGAGCAGTATTTC.

Concerning this clonotype itself: The conserved final phenylalanine or tryptophan is absent from the CDR3, which likely points to a read error. It is unclear where the CDR3 begins or ends on the DNA, so no DNA is shown, and the CDR3 is as TCRdb lists it. The CDR3 protein is CASSLAWGENYGYAL. The chain uses TRBV5-1 and TRBJ1-2. In germline, CDR1 is SGHRS, CDR2 YFSETQ. The CDR3 is 15 amino acids in total, end residues counted.

As regards this clonotype: The conserved closing phenylalanine or tryptophan is absent in this CDR3, likely reflecting a read error. The chain carries TRBV2 and TRBJ2-7; tentatively, D is TRBD1 or TRBD2 (5 bases each). The germline V gene encodes CDR1 SNHLY and CDR2 FYNNEI. Trimming shortened V by 5 bases and J by 2 bases, and 16 bases separated the two germline ends. This CDR3 has 15 amino acids. CDR3 region: CASSQKGTATYEQYL. CDR3 bases: TGTGCCAGCAGTCAAAAAGGGACGGCCACCTACGAGCAGTACCTC.

Worth noting for this clonotype: A much larger clonotype is one base distant, so this may be a read error. The V gene is TRBV28, the J gene TRBJ1-1; a possible D gene is TRBD1 (5 bases). The V and J ends lost 7 bases and 9 bases respectively, with 15 bases between them. Germline CDR1 reads MDHEN; CDR2 reads SYDVKM. The CDR3 has 12 residues. CDR3 sequence reads: CASTPDRHKAFF. CDR3 coding DNA: TGTGCCAGCACCCCAGACAGACACAAAGCTTTCTTT.

The chain carries TRBV29-1 and TRBJ2-7, with 9 bases matching TRBD1. This CDR3 comprises 14 residues. V lost 6 bases to trimming and J lost 4 bases; unmatched junction nucleotides: 10. Germline V lookup: CDR1 SQVTM, CDR2 ANQGSEA. CDR3 nucleotide sequence: TGCAGCGTCGGATGGGGACAGGGCTTATACGAGCAGTACTTC. Protein sequence: CSVGWGQGLYEQYF.

A remark on this clonotype: The CDR3 does not end in the conserved phenylalanine or tryptophan, so this is likely a read error. The chain combines TRBV11-3 with TRBJ2-1; unclear D gene. V lost 4 bases and J lost 6, with 13 bases in between. Germline assignment: CDR1 SGHNT and CDR2 YENEEA. This CDR3 comprises 14 residues. The CDR3 nucleotides read TGTGCCAGCAGCTCAAATCACGTGGGCAATGAGCAGTTCTCC. It codes for CASSSNHVGNEQFS.

As for this clonotype: A read error may be the cause here, since a much bigger clone is one base away. Since no conserved phenylalanine or tryptophan closes the CDR3, a read error is the likely cause. The rearrangement uses TRBV12-3 or TRBV12-4 and TRBJ1-5; a weak D match, TRBD1 (5 bases). The CDR3 sequence is 16 residues long. The CDR3 nucleotides are TGTGCCGGCAGTTTTTTAAGGGGTGGCCCGAATCAGCCCCAGCATTAT. Protein: CAGSFLRGGPNQPQHY.

The J gene is TRBJ1-5, the V gene TRBV12-3 or TRBV12-4, with a weak D call TRBD1 (6 bases). The CDR3 contains 15 residues. This CDR3 is CANSPTGNSNQPQHF. The CDR3 nucleotides read TGTGCAAACAGCCCAACAGGGAATAGCAATCAGCCCCAGCATTTT.